Here is one T cell receptor beta chain with its context. This entry is derived from a study of OX40 agonist ivuxolimab in advanced cancers. Study context: Patients took ivuxolimab, an agonistic anti-OX40 (CD134) antibody. Previous treatment with anti-PD-1, anti-PD-L1 or anti-CTLA-4 therapy was allowed; 35% to 50% had received some.

Germline V gene data show CDR1 as SGHAT and CDR2 as FQNNGV. The length of the CDR3 is 16 residues. V gave up 0 bases and J gave up 2 bases; unmatched junction bases: 5. TCRdb keeps only in-frame clones here, not all; method: immunoSEQ multiplex PCR. The table has 45,000 or so clones, around 89% seen once; the top ten hold around 16%. The study sampled blood at baseline, cycle 4 day 1, and cycle 7 day 1. The sample here was CD4+ or CD8+ T cells sorted from blood, taken in a trial of the OX40 agonist ivuxolimab. The chain couples TRBV11-2 to TRBJ1-2, with 8 bases lining up with TRBD1. This TCR derives from an adult with an advanced solid tumor such as melanoma, head and neck, liver or kidney cancer. The CDR3, as DNA: TGTGCCAGCAGCTTAGATTGGGGGACAGGAAACTATGGCTACACCTTC. Its translation: CASSLDWGTGNYGYTF.